The 32 T cell receptor beta chains below come from one sample, sequenced in a study of cytotoxic CD8 clonotypes in ibrutinib-treated CLL. Clones were read by immunoSEQ multiplex PCR, and TCRdb kept only the in-frame ones, dropping some. This table has approximately 200,000 clones, about 72% appearing once. The specimen was PBMCs, collected after 24 months of ibrutinib treatment. The receptors were gathered from a human donor with chronic lymphocytic leukemia.

The rearrangement links TRBV27 to TRBJ2-2, with D possibly TRBD2 on 5 matching bases. The CDR3 totals 13 residues. Per the germline V gene, CDR1 is MNHEY and CDR2 is SMNVEV (reference sequence). Trimming pared 8 bases from V and 5 bases from J, leaving 12 bases between. Written as DNA, the CDR3 is TGTGCCAGCTGGAAACTAGGGACCGGGGAGCTGTTTTTT. It is translated as CASWKLGTGELFF.

This clone occurred a few times. This chain connects TRBV4-1 to TRBJ1-1; D possibly corresponds to TRBD1 (5 bases). From germline, CDR1 is MGHRA and CDR2 YSYEKL. The CDR3 covers 13 residues. The ends were cut back, 6 bases at V and 9 bases at J, with 17 bases in the middle. The CDR3: CASRLPGISKAFF. The CDR3 DNA reads TGCGCCAGCAGGCTTCCAGGGATATCTAAAGCTTTCTTT.

This clone was detected only a few times. This chain joins TRBV5-1 and TRBJ2-6; D call uncertain. Trimming removed 4 bases from V and 3 bases from J, with 5 bases in between. The CDR3 covers 13 residues. Germline CDR1 reads SGHRS; CDR2 reads YFSETQ. The CDR3 DNA follows: TGCGCCAGCAGCGGAATTGGGGCCAACGTCCTGACTTTC. Its protein product is CASSGIGANVLTF. Based on the CDR3 plus reference TRBV5-1 and TRBJ2-6, the full variable domain is KAGVTQTPRYLIKTRGQQVTLSCSPISGHRSVSWYQQTPGQGLQFLFEYFSETQRNKGNFPGRFSGRQFSNSRSEMNVSTLELGDSALYLCASSGIGANVLTFGAGSRLTVL.

Remarks on this clone: At one end the junction does not follow the germline gene, possibly because of a read error. The chain links TRBV5-1 to TRBJ2-7, with D possibly TRBD2 on 6 matching bases. Germline loops: CDR1 SGHRS, CDR2 YFSETQ. This CDR3 contains 13 residues. CDR3 region: CASRLEGPPVQYF. The CDR3 DNA is TGCGCCAGCAGGTTGGAGGGCCCTCCAGTGCAGTACTTC. Full variable domain (outside the CDR3, taken from reference TRBV5-1 and TRBJ2-7): KAGVTQTPRYLIKTRGQQVTLSCSPISGHRSVSWYQQTPGQGLQFLFEYFSETQRNKGNFPGRFSGRQFSNSRSEMNVSTLELGDSALYLCASRLEGPPVQYFGPGTRLTVT.

The J gene is TRBJ2-7, the V gene TRBV6-6; perhaps TRBD1 as D (5 bases). Germline lookup yields CDR1 MNHNY and CDR2 SVGAGI (reference sequence). The CDR3 has 13 residues. The V end was cut by 6 bases, the J end by 6 bases, with 15 bases between. In DNA, the CDR3 is TGTGCCAGCAGCAGTATCAGGGTTGGCGAGCAGTACTTC. It translates to CASSSIRVGEQYF.

The rearrangement joins TRBV7-2 to TRBJ2-7; 12 positions match TRBD2. The V and J ends lost 1 base and 1 base, in that order; junction bases with no gene match: 2. Germline V gives CDR1 SGHTA, CDR2 FQGNSA. The CDR3 length is 16 residues. DNA for the CDR3: TGTGCCAGCAGCTTAGGACTAGCGGGAGCGTCCTACGAGCAGTACTTC. Encoded protein: CASSLGLAGASYEQYF.

The rearrangement joins TRBV7-2 to TRBJ1-2, with D unclear. CDR3 size: 10 residues. The V end was cut by 4 bases, the J end by 7 bases, with 4 bases between. CDR1 SGHTA and CDR2 FQGNSA come from the germline V gene. CDR3 sequence: CASSSIGYTF. The DNA of the CDR3 is TGTGCCAGCAGCTCCATTGGCTACACCTTC. Full variable domain (outside the CDR3, taken from reference TRBV7-2 and TRBJ1-2): GAGVSQSPSNKVTEKGKDVELRCDPISGHTALYWYRQSLGQGLEFLIYFQGNSAPDKSGLPSDRFSAERTGGSVSTLTIQRTQQEDSAVYLCASSSIGYTFGSGTRLTVV.

The rearrangement links TRBV27 to TRBJ2-7, with D tentatively TRBD1 (6 bases). Trimming removed 4 bases at V and 0 bases at J, with 13 bases between. Germline CDR1 and CDR2: MNHEY and SMNVEV (reference sequence). The CDR3 covers 15 residues. The CDR3 reads CASSYQRTASYEQYF. In DNA, the CDR3 is TGTGCCAGCAGTTACCAAAGGACAGCCTCCTACGAGCAGTACTTC.

The chain employs TRBV9 and TRBJ2-7, with TRBD2 matching over 12 bases. This CDR3 has 15 amino acids. V lost 0 bases and J lost 7; bases outside the gene matches: 5. From germline, CDR1 is SGDLS and CDR2 YYNGEE. The CDR3 protein is CASSVGTSGIGEQYF. DNA of the CDR3: TGTGCCAGCAGCGTAGGGACTAGCGGGATTGGAGAGCAGTACTTC.

The chain joins TRBV4-3 to TRBJ2-1, with unresolved D. Germline-derived CDR1 and CDR2 are LGHNA and YSLEER. The CDR3 contains 13 residues. Between the trimmed V and J ends, which lost 0 bases and 9 bases, there was a span of 9 bases. The CDR3 DNA is TGCGCCAGCAGCCAAGAGCTCTATGTTGAGCAGTTCTTC. It codes for CASSQELYVEQFF.

The chain recombines TRBV5-6 with TRBJ2-1, with D possibly TRBD2 on 6 matching bases. This CDR3 contains 16 residues. The germline CDR1 and CDR2 sequences are SGHDT and YYEEEE. The germline V and J ends were trimmed by 3 bases and 7 bases, with 20 bases remaining between them. The CDR3 DNA sequence: TGTGCCAGCAGCTGGACTACCTCAAAGTCCGTGAATGAGCAGTTCTTC. Amino acids: CASSWTTSKSVNEQFF.

V usage is TRBV5-4 and J usage is TRBJ1-3; possibly TRBD1 for D (5 bases). Between the trimmed V and J ends, which lost 6 bases and 6 bases, there was a span of 13 bases. Germline V gene data show CDR1 as SGHNT and CDR2 as YYREEE (reference sequence). The CDR3 is 13 residues long. CDR3 region: CASIHWGENTIYF. CDR3 in DNA: TGTGCCAGCATCCATTGGGGGGAAAACACCATATATTTT. Supplemented by reference TRBV5-4 and TRBJ1-3, the full variable domain reads ETGVTQSPTHLIKTRGQQVTLRCSSQSGHNTVSWYQQALGQGPQFIFQYYREEENGRGNFPPRFSGLQFPNYSSELNVNALELDDSALYLCASIHWGENTIYFGEGSWLTVV.

The chain recombines TRBV27 with TRBJ2-7; D possibly corresponds to TRBD1 (6 bases). The CDR3 contains 16 residues. CDR1 and CDR2 (germline): MNHEY, SMNVEV (reference sequence). The germline V and J ends were trimmed by 5 bases and 7 bases, with 24 bases remaining between them. CDR3 loop: CASSPQGYDENAEQYF. CDR3 sequence (DNA): TGTGCCAGCAGTCCACAGGGTTACGACGAAAACGCTGAGCAGTACTTC.

The rearrangement links TRBV29-1 to TRBJ2-3, with D possibly TRBD1 on 6 matching bases. The CDR3 is 13 residues long. The V gene lost 7 bases and the J gene lost 2 bases, with 13 bases spanning the gap. Germline CDR1 is SQVTM and CDR2 is ANQGSEA. The CDR3 region is CSAVTGFTDTQYF. CDR3 bases: TGCAGCGCTGTGACAGGATTCACAGATACGCAGTATTTT.

This chain connects TRBV2 to TRBJ2-2; no definite D call. Trimming stripped 6 bases from V and 4 bases from J, with 9 bases between. The CDR3 length is 13 residues. The germline CDR1 and CDR2 sequences are SNHLY and FYNNEI. The CDR3 DNA reads as TGTGCCAGCAGGCGGATGGGCACCGGGGAGCTGTTTTTT. It translates to CASRRMGTGELFF.

This clone was picked up one time. The chain couples TRBV6-5 to TRBJ1-2; 9 bases line up with TRBD1. J was trimmed by 7 bases and V by 0 bases; bases with no gene match: 9. CDR1 and CDR2 from the germline V gene are MNHEY and SVGAGI. The CDR3 extends over 16 amino acids. CDR3 region: CASSYSRAGQGGGYTF. The CDR3 nucleotides read TGTGCCAGCAGTTACTCGAGAGCGGGACAGGGTGGTGGCTACACCTTC.

The chain carries TRBV2 and TRBJ2-1; D unclear. With 8 bases removed from V and 3 bases from J, the gap between germline ends came to 14 bases. In germline, CDR1 is SNHLY, CDR2 FYNNEI. There are 14 residues in the CDR3. The CDR3 protein is CASLRASNYNEQFF. The CDR3 DNA is TGTGCCAGCCTACGGGCGTCGAACTACAATGAGCAGTTCTTC.

V usage is TRBV7-9 and J usage is TRBJ2-7; D perhaps matches TRBD1 (6 bases). Germline CDR1 SEHNR, CDR2 FQNEAQ (reference sequence). Deletions cut 3 bases from V and 1 base from J, with 13 bases between. The length of the CDR3 is 15 residues. The CDR3 DNA follows: TGTGCCAGCAGCTTTGGACCCGGACAGTCCTACGAGCAGTACTTC. Its protein is CASSFGPGQSYEQYF.

Written as DNA, the CDR3 is TGCGCCAGCAGCCAAGGTTACGTCGCCGGGACAGCGACCTACGAGCAGTACTTC. Translated, it gives CASSQGYVAGTATYEQYF. The chain employs TRBV4-3 and TRBJ2-7; 7 bases are shared with TRBD1. CDR1 is LGHNA, CDR2 YSLEER, per germline. Losses at the gene ends were 1 base for V and 2 bases for J; bases not matched to a gene: 14. This CDR3 contains 18 residues.

This chain links TRBV9 with TRBJ2-1; 8 bases are a match to TRBD2. The V gene's germline CDR1 is SGDLS and CDR2 YYNGEE. V lost 0 bases to trimming and J lost 6 bases; unmatched junction nucleotides: 5. This CDR3 comprises 15 residues. The CDR3 DNA sequence: TGTGCCAGCAGCGTAGTCGTCGGACTAGCCAATGAGCAGTTCTTC. Amino acid sequence: CASSVVVGLANEQFF.

This clone was observed a few times. This chain connects TRBV7-2 to TRBJ1-1; D ambiguous. There are 12 residues in the CDR3. Germline values: CDR1 SGHTA, CDR2 FQGNSA. Trimming cost V 8 bases and J 11 bases, with 18 bases left between them. CDR3 sequence: CASRPSSTRAFF. In DNA, the CDR3 is TGTGCCAGCCGACCATCAAGCACGAGGGCTTTCTTT.

This clone has a handful of counts. The chain combines TRBV11-2 with TRBJ2-1, with TRBD2 identical over 9 bases. J was trimmed by 5 bases and V by 6 bases; bases with no gene match: 8. This CDR3 spans 15 amino acids. Germline CDR1 and CDR2: SGHAT and FQNNGV. The CDR3 loop reads CASRSSSGVNNEQFF. CDR3 in DNA: TGTGCCAGCAGGTCATCTAGCGGGGTAAACAATGAGCAGTTCTTC.

This chain links TRBV27 with TRBJ2-3; TRBD2 matches at 8 bases. The germline CDR1 and CDR2 sequences are MNHEY and SMNVEV (reference sequence). CDR3 size: 15 residues. V shed 0 bases, J shed 4 bases, and the junction held 3 bases outside the gene matches. Here the CDR3 reads CASSLSGRGSDTQYF. DNA of the CDR3: TGTGCCAGCAGTTTATCCGGGAGGGGGTCAGATACGCAGTATTTT.

This clone was observed a handful of times. The rearrangement links TRBV6-6 to TRBJ1-5, with D perhaps TRBD1 (5 bases). Germline V gives CDR1 MNHNY, CDR2 SVGAGI (reference sequence). V lost 1 base, J lost 5 bases, and 15 bases lay in between. This CDR3 spans 16 amino acids. The CDR3 DNA reads TGTGCCAGCAGTTACTTACACACGATAGGGGATCAGCCCCAGCATTTT. The encoded protein is CASSYLHTIGDQPQHF.

The chain links TRBV10-3 to TRBJ2-7, with D possibly matching TRBD1 (8 bases). The V end was cut by 10 bases, the J end by 7 bases, with 20 bases between. CDR1 and CDR2 (germline): ENHRY, SYGVKD. The CDR3 consists of 13 residues. CDR3 sequence: CATQGGTGREQYF. The DNA of the CDR3 is TGTGCCACCCAGGGGGGGACAGGAAGGGAGCAGTACTTC.

This chain joins TRBV27 and TRBJ2-7, with 11 bases matching TRBD2. The CDR3 is made up of 15 amino acids. The J segment lost 4 bases and the V segment lost 7 bases, leaving 9 bases of the junction unmatched. CDR1 is MNHEY, CDR2 SMNVEV, per germline (reference sequence). The CDR3 region has the DNA TGTGCCAGCACAACCCAGACTAGCGGGACTTACGAGCAGTACTTC. Protein sequence: CASTTQTSGTYEQYF.

Concerning this clone itself: Other DNA sequences in the same sample also yield this CDR3. V gene TRBV18 combines with J gene TRBJ2-7; 15 nucleotides agree with TRBD2. The CDR3 runs 15 residues. V was pared by 4 bases and J by 6 bases, with 4 bases of the junction left unmatched. Germline V CDR1 and CDR2: KGHSH, LQKENI. DNA of the CDR3: TGTGCCAGCTCACTTCCGGGACTAGCGGGAGGCGAGCAGTACTTC. Protein: CASSLPGLAGGEQYF.

The V gene is TRBV7-2, the J gene TRBJ2-6; D is uncertain. CDR1 SGHTA and CDR2 FQGNSA come from the germline V gene. Between the trimmed V and J ends, which lost 3 bases and 4 bases, there was a span of 10 bases. The CDR3 consists of 15 residues. Written as DNA, the CDR3 is TGTGCCAGCAGCTTGACCCCGAGGGGGGCCAACGTCCTGACTTTC. Translated, it gives CASSLTPRGANVLTF.

The DNA of the CDR3 is TGTGCCAGCAGCAAAGGACAGTCCTACGAGCAGTACTTC. Translated, it gives CASSKGQSYEQYF. The chain recombines TRBV9 with TRBJ2-7, with D possibly matching TRBD1 (6 bases). This CDR3 comprises 13 residues. CDR1 SGDLS and CDR2 YYNGEE come from the germline V gene. V gave up 4 bases and J gave up 1 base, with 9 bases separating them.

This rearrangement joins TRBV2 to TRBJ2-1; TRBD1 matches 7 bases. The CDR3 spans 16 residues. CDR1 is SNHLY, CDR2 FYNNEI, per germline. The ends lost 6 bases at V and 9 bases at J; junction bases unmatched: 17. For the CDR3, the DNA is TGTGCCAGCAGGACAGGGTACCCCGCAGGTCCCAGTGAGCAGTTCTTC. Translating it yields CASRTGYPAGPSEQFF.

This rearrangement joins TRBV9 to TRBJ2-7, with D hard to call. The germline CDR1 and CDR2 sequences are SGDLS and YYNGEE. Trimming removed 4 bases at V and 5 bases at J, with 19 bases between. The CDR3 consists of 15 residues. The CDR3 DNA follows: TGTGCCAGCAGCCCGGGTTACTTAAACAGCAACGAGCAGTACTTC. Protein: CASSPGYLNSNEQYF.

The chain couples TRBV6-5 to TRBJ1-4, with D possibly being TRBD1 (5 bases). Germline-derived CDR1 and CDR2 are MNHEY and SVGAGI. Trimming stripped 4 bases from V and 7 bases from J, with 10 bases between. CDR3 length equals 13 residues. The CDR3 DNA is TGTGCCAGCAGTTCACCAGGGACTGAAAAACTGTTTTTT. This encodes CASSSPGTEKLFF.